These T cell receptor beta chains were read from a single sample in a study of blood T cell repertoires in COVID-19. Produced via immunoSEQ multiplex PCR; TCRdb's table is partial and in-frame only. The table lists more than 120,000 clones, 88% of them singletons. Source material: peripheral blood. All receptors come from a human donor in a cohort sampled during active COVID-19. Each CDR3 is given with its conserved first and last residue. D genes are given only for firm matches. Clone sizes are given selectively: once, few, many, or a class where the clone is expanded.

>TRBJ2-3|TRBV7-9|NA|TRBD2
TGTGCCAGCAGCCGCCCTAGCGGGGGAGGCACAGATACGCAGTATTTT
CASSRPSGGGTDTQYF
>TRBJ2-5|TRBV9|NA|TRBD2
TGTGCCAGCAGCGAAACTAGCGGGGGGGCCTTGGAGACCCAGTACTTC
CASSETSGGALETQYF
>TRBJ1-2|TRBV18|NA|TRBD1
TGTGCCAGCTCCGAATTAAGCCCCGGGACAGGGACGGGCTACACCTTC
CASSELSPGTGTGYTF
>TRBJ2-3|TRBV6-5|NA|TRBD2
TGTGCCAGCAGTACTAGCGGGGGGCGCACAGATACGCAGTATTTT
CASSTSGGRTDTQYF
>TRBJ2-7|TRBV7-2|NA|NA
TGTGCCAGCAGCCCCGCCTCCGGGACACGGAACGAGCAGTACTTC
CASSPASGTRNEQYF
>TRBJ2-1|TRBV19|NA|NA
TGTGCCAGTAGTTCCCTGGGTAGCCTCCCCTACAATGAGCAGTTCTTC
CASSSLGSLPYNEQFF
>TRBJ1-1|TRBV13|NA|TRBD1
TGTGCCAGCAGCCCCTGGACAGGGGGCGGCGGCACTGAAGCTTTCTTT
CASSPWTGGGGTEAFF
>TRBJ2-2|TRBV12-3/TRBV12-4|NA|NA
TGTGCCAGCTCGAGCGGTAGCCCCGGGGAGCTGTTTTTT
CASSSGSPGELFF
>TRBJ1-5|TRBV20-1|NA|TRBD1
TGCAGTGCTAGTCCCGGGACAGGGGATCAGCCCCAGCATTTT
CSASPGTGDQPQHF
>TRBJ2-3|TRBV2|NA|TRBD1
TGTGCCAGCAGTTGGGACAGGGGACACACAGATACGCAGTATTTT
CASSWDRGHTDTQYF
>TRBJ2-2|TRBV6-4|once|TRBD1
TGTGCCAGCAGTGACTCGCCGGACAGGGGGAGCGGGGAGCTGTTTTTT
CASSDSPDRGSGELFF
>TRBJ2-2|TRBV13|NA|TRBD2
TGTGCCAGCAGCTTAGGGCGGGGGGCGAACACCGGGGAGCTGTTTTTT
CASSLGRGANTGELFF
>TRBJ1-2|TRBV5-5|NA|TRBD1
TGTGCCAGCAGCGGTGGACAGGGGATCTACTATGGCTACACCTTC
CASSGGQGIYYGYTF
>TRBJ2-7|TRBV30|NA|NA
TGTGCCTGGAGTACGGTGTACGAGCAGTACTTC
CAWSTVYEQYF
>TRBJ1-1|TRBV6-2/TRBV6-3|NA|NA
TGTGCCAGCAGCCAGTTTACCGGGACTGGAGCTTTCTTT
CASSQFTGTGAFF
>TRBJ2-7|TRBV11-2|NA|TRBD1
TGTGCCAGCAGCTCGTACAGGGGTAAAAACTACGAGCAGTACTTC
CASSSYRGKNYEQYF
>TRBJ1-5|TRBV2|few|NA
TGTGCCAGCAGCTACCTTGAGGGGGATCAGCCCCAGCATTTT
CASSYLEGDQPQHF
>TRBJ2-3|TRBV4-1|once|NA
TGCGCCAGCAGCCAAGATCGGCAGGAAAAGAATACAGATACGCAGTATTTT
CASSQDRQEKNTDTQYF
>TRBJ2-7|TRBV5-5|NA|TRBD1
TGTGCCAGCAGCTCGCCAGGGGGCTCGAGCTACGAGCAGTACTTC
CASSSPGGSSYEQYF
>TRBJ1-1|TRBV6-5|NA|NA
TGTGCCAGCAGTTATGGGGCCGAAGCTTTCTTT
CASSYGAEAFF
>TRBJ1-4|TRBV6-5|NA|NA
TGTGCCAGCAGTTACTCCGCGGGGGCAGCTGAAAAACTGTTTTTT
CASSYSAGAAEKLFF
>TRBJ1-6|TRBV18|NA|NA
TGTGCCAGCTCACGACAGGATAATTCACCCCTCCACTTT
CASSRQDNSPLHF
>TRBJ2-7|TRBV7-2|NA|NA
TGTGCCAGCAGCTCTTATCCAGGGTTTCTCTACGAGCAGTACTTC
CASSSYPGFLYEQYF
>TRBJ2-2|TRBV15|NA|TRBD2
TGTGCCACCAGCAGAGGGCTAGCGGGGGCCAGTAACACCGGGGAGCTGTTTTTT
CATSRGLAGASNTGELFF
>TRBJ2-1|TRBV7-8|few|TRBD2
TGTGCCAGCAGCTTAGGTAGCGGGGGGGCTCATGAGCAGTTCTTC
CASSLGSGGAHEQFF
>TRBJ2-7|TRBV2|NA|NA
TGTGCCAGCAGTGAGTCTGGGGACTGGTATTCCTACGAGCAGTACTTC
CASSESGDWYSYEQYF
>TRBJ2-3|TRBV5-4|NA|TRBD1
TGTGCCAGCAGCGCCACAGGGGCAGATACGCAGTATTTT
CASSATGADTQYF
>TRBJ1-1|TRBV29-1|once|NA
TGCAGCGTTGAACAATCAGTGAACACTGAAGCTTTCTTT
CSVEQSVNTEAFF
>TRBJ2-7|TRBV5-1|NA|NA
TGCGCCAGCAGCCCCCAGGGGTACTACGAGCAGTACTTC
CASSPQGYYEQYF
>TRBJ2-7|TRBV7-9|NA|NA
TGTGCCACCGAAACTAGTCTCTACGAGCAGTACTTC
CATETSLYEQYF